One sample yielded the 25 T cell receptor beta chains listed below, sequenced in a study of T cells in Graves' hyperthyroidism and ophthalmopathy. Amplified TCR beta CDR3 regions came from RNA transcripts. RT-PCR in the first round (using the HTBI primer set) targeted the TCR CDR3. TCRdb processed the multiplex PCR reads anew with MiXCR; each CDR3 protein has one entry. The table records around 340,000 distinct CDR3 sequences, 15% to 20% of them present only once. The material sequenced was blood. The receptors were sampled from a woman between 50 and 59 years old with Graves' hyperthyroidism.

This clonotype was seen ten or more times. The V call is TRBV20-1, the J call TRBJ1-2, with TRBD1 identical over 7 bases. The ends lost 6 bases at V and 5 bases at J; junction bases unmatched: 9. Germline V lookup: CDR1 DFQATT, CDR2 SNEGSKA (reference sequence). This CDR3 has 13 amino acids. This CDR3 reads CSAYKTGRYGYTF. CDR3 in DNA: TGCAGTGCCTATAAGACAGGGAGGTATGGCTACACCTTC.

The DNA for the CDR3 is TGTGCCAGCAGCTTCCTCACCGGGGAGCTGTTTTTT. It codes for CASSFLTGELFF. The chain recombines TRBV7-3 with TRBJ2-2; no clear D gene. This CDR3 region has 12 residues. Germline V lookup: CDR1 SGHTA, CDR2 FQGTGA. V shed 3 bases and J shed 4 bases, with 3 bases lying between them.

This clonotype was picked up many times. The rearrangement joins TRBV12-3 or TRBV12-4 to TRBJ2-3; 9 nucleotides agree with TRBD2. This CDR3 contains 15 residues. V trimming: 6 bases; J trimming: 5 bases; junction bases outside the gene matches: 9. The CDR3: CASSFIAGEGDTQYF. For the CDR3, the DNA is TGTGCCAGCAGCTTTATAGCGGGAGAAGGAGATACGCAGTATTTT.

There are a few counts of this clonotype. The chain is built from TRBV4-1 and TRBJ1-5, with a tentative D call TRBD1 (6 bases). The CDR3 loop spans 16 amino acids. Germline V lookup: CDR1 MGHRA, CDR2 YSYEKL. V gave up 2 bases and J gave up 0 bases, with 11 bases separating them. For the CDR3, the DNA is TGCGCCAGCAGCCAACTTCAGGGGCCTAGCAATCAGCCCCAGCATTTT. Protein sequence: CASSQLQGPSNQPQHF.

This clonotype was observed at least ten times. The chain carries TRBV3-1 and TRBJ1-1; D not resolved. In germline, CDR1 is LGHDT, CDR2 YNNKEL (reference sequence). The CDR3 is 15 residues long. V gave up 4 bases and J gave up 0 bases, with 12 bases separating them. The CDR3 nucleotides are TGTGCCAGCAGCCGCCCCGGGCCCCTGAACACTGAAGCTTTCTTT. It translates to CASSRPGPLNTEAFF. The full variable domain, its missing parts supplied by reference TRBV3-1 and TRBJ1-1, is DTAVSQTPKYLVTQMGNDKSIKCEQNLGHDTMYWYKQDSKKFLKIMFSYNNKELIINETVPNRFSPKSPDKAHLNLHINSLELGDSAVYFCASSRPGPLNTEAFFGQGTRLTVV.

This clonotype was detected many times. The gene calls are TRBV2 and TRBJ2-1; D is ambiguous. CDR1 is SNHLY, CDR2 FYNNEI, per germline. The CDR3 contains 11 residues. V lost 7 bases, J lost 8 bases, and 9 bases lay in between. For the CDR3, the DNA is TGTGCCAGCAAGGGCGAGGATGAGCAGTTCTTC. Protein sequence: CASKGEDEQFF.

This clonotype was counted between two and nine times. The genes are TRBV24-1 and TRBJ2-1, with 10 nucleotides matching TRBD1. The CDR3 is 17 residues long. V shed 2 bases and J 3 bases; nucleotides not matched to a gene: 6. CDR1 KGHDR and CDR2 SFDVKD come from the germline V gene. This chain's CDR3 is CATSDSATGGLYNEQFF. CDR3 bases: TGTGCCACCAGTGATTCCGCGACAGGGGGCCTCTACAATGAGCAGTTCTTC.

V gene TRBV13 combines with J gene TRBJ2-5; 8 bases agree with TRBD2. J was trimmed by 13 bases and V by 4 bases; bases with no gene match: 8. Per the germline V gene, CDR1 is PRHDT and CDR2 is FYEKMQ (reference sequence). This CDR3 region has 12 residues. In DNA form, the CDR3 reads TGTGCCAGCAGCTCGACTAGCGCCTCCCCGTACTTC. Translating gives CASSSTSASPYF.

J is TRBJ2-3 and V is TRBV7-6, with 8 bases identical to TRBD2. Germline V gives CDR1 SGHVS, CDR2 FNYEAQ. This CDR3 comprises 15 residues. V shed 3 bases, J shed 1 base, and the junction held 3 bases outside the gene matches. CDR3 DNA: TGTGCCAGCAGCTTCGCGGGGGGCGGCACAGATACGCAGTATTTT. This translates into CASSFAGGGTDTQYF.

The table lists this clonotype with a few counts. The rearrangement links TRBV3-1 to TRBJ2-1; D gene ambiguous. The V and J ends lost 2 bases and 2 bases respectively, with 13 bases between them. This CDR3 spans 16 amino acids. Germline assignment: CDR1 LGHDT and CDR2 YNNKEL (reference sequence). CDR3 loop: CASSQRQRPPYNEQFF. CDR3 nucleotides: TGTGCCAGCAGCCAACGGCAGCGACCTCCCTACAATGAGCAGTTCTTC.

This clonotype was recorded at least ten times. V usage is TRBV13 and J usage is TRBJ1-1; no clear D. The germline V gene has CDR1 PRHDT and CDR2 FYEKMQ (reference sequence). Trimming pared 2 bases from V and 1 base from J, leaving 11 bases between. The length of the CDR3 is 15 residues. The CDR3 DNA is TGTGCCAGCAGCTTAAATAGCATGGAGAACACTGAAGCTTTCTTT. Protein product: CASSLNSMENTEAFF.

The gene calls are TRBV29-1 and TRBJ1-2, with 10 bases identical to TRBD1. The junction had 5 bases not matched to a gene; V was cut back by 6 bases and J by 4 bases. The CDR3 loop spans 13 amino acids. Germline V lookup: CDR1 SQVTM, CDR2 ANQGSEA. The CDR3 nucleotides read TGCAGCGTGACAGGGGGCGCAACCTATGGCTACACCTTC. It yields the protein CSVTGGATYGYTF.

The rearrangement joins TRBV28 to TRBJ2-7, with a tentative D call TRBD1 (8 bases). This CDR3 comprises 14 residues. Per germline, CDR1 MDHEN and CDR2 SYDVKM. V was clipped by 5 bases and J by 0 bases, with 11 bases between them. The CDR3 coding sequence is TGTGCCAGCAGTCACAGGGGGGGCTCCTACGAGCAGTACTTC. This sequence encodes CASSHRGGSYEQYF.

This CDR3 reads CAWRNEKLFF. The CDR3 DNA is TGTGCCTGGAGGAATGAAAAACTGTTTTTT. The chain employs TRBV30 and TRBJ1-4, with D uncertain. CDR1 is GTSNPN and CDR2 is SVGIG in the germline V gene (reference sequence). The CDR3 spans 10 residues. V lost 3 bases, J lost 5 bases, and 1 base lay in between.

This clonotype has just a few counts. This chain joins TRBV6-1 and TRBJ2-7, with D possibly being TRBD1 (5 bases). V lost 6 bases to trimming and J lost 5 bases, with 20 bases between them. This CDR3 has 15 amino acids. Germline loops: CDR1 MNHNS, CDR2 SASEGT. The CDR3 is CASRPTDSVNHEQYF. Here the CDR3 DNA reads TGTGCCAGCAGGCCCACTGACAGCGTGAACCACGAGCAGTACTTC.

The genes are TRBV20-1 and TRBJ1-1; no clear D. Looked up from germline, CDR1 is DFQATT and CDR2 is SNEGSKA (reference sequence). The CDR3 totals 15 residues. The ends were cut back, 0 bases at V and 7 bases at J, with 18 bases in the middle. In nucleotides, the CDR3 is TGCAGTGCTAGAGATCAAAAGATCGGGGTGAGTGAAGCTTTCTTT. Protein sequence: CSARDQKIGVSEAFF.

The table lists this clonotype with many counts. The V call is TRBV18, the J call TRBJ1-1; a weak D match, TRBD1 (5 bases). Germline V gene sequence: CDR1 KGHSH, CDR2 LQKENI. V was pared by 3 bases and J by 0 bases, with 14 bases between. The CDR3 has 16 residues. CDR3 sequence: CASSPSTGGMNTEAFF. The CDR3 DNA reads as TGTGCCAGCTCACCTTCCACAGGTGGGATGAACACTGAAGCTTTCTTT.

This clonotype was counted at least ten times. The chain carries TRBV5-1 and TRBJ1-1, with D possibly matching TRBD1 (5 bases). The V end was cut by 0 bases, the J end by 10 bases, with 13 bases between. Germline V lookup: CDR1 SGHRS, CDR2 YFSETQ. This CDR3 spans 13 amino acids. CDR3 in amino acids: CASSLAGGRPAFF. CDR3 nucleotide sequence: TGCGCCAGCAGCTTGGCCGGGGGACGACCAGCTTTCTTT. The whole variable domain, remainder taken from reference TRBV5-1 and TRBJ1-1, is KAGVTQTPRYLIKTRGQQVTLSCSPISGHRSVSWYQQTPGQGLQFLFEYFSETQRNKGNFPGRFSGRQFSNSRSEMNVSTLELGDSALYLCASSLAGGRPAFFGQGTRLTVV.

This clonotype was observed a few times. The chain uses TRBV5-1 and TRBJ2-1; D gene unclear. Per germline, CDR1 SGHRS and CDR2 YFSETQ. V was shortened by 4 bases and J by 5 bases, with 10 bases between the two germline ends. This CDR3 is 13 amino acids long. The CDR3 DNA reads as TGCGCCAGCAGCCAGCGCCCAAACAATGAGCAGTTCTTC. Translation gives CASSQRPNNEQFF.

This clonotype was observed at least ten times. The V and J genes are TRBV7-2 and TRBJ1-6; possible D gene TRBD1, 6 bases. Germline CDR1 SGHTA, CDR2 FQGNSA. The CDR3 covers 15 residues. Trimming took off 3 bases at V and 8 bases at J, with 14 bases between the two ends. This CDR3 reads CASSFDYRAYSPLHF. The CDR3 DNA follows: TGTGCCAGCAGCTTTGACTACAGGGCTTATTCACCCCTCCACTTT.

This clonotype was observed a handful of times. The CDR3 protein is CASSLAQVGSYTF. The CDR3 bases are TGTGCCAGCAGTTTAGCACAGGTTGGGAGCTACACCTTC. V usage is TRBV12-3 or TRBV12-4 and J usage is TRBJ1-2, with D possibly TRBD1 on 5 matching bases. V lost 0 bases and J 9 bases, leaving 11 bases between the germline ends. The CDR3 runs 13 residues.

V is TRBV20-1 and J is TRBJ1-5; no reliable D call. There are 13 residues in the CDR3. Germline V gives CDR1 DFQATT, CDR2 SNEGSKA (reference sequence). V lost 0 bases and J lost 9, with 12 bases in between. The CDR3 protein is CSARDRSLGPQHF. In DNA form, the CDR3 reads TGCAGTGCTAGAGATCGATCCCTAGGGCCCCAGCATTTT.

The rearrangement joins TRBV29-1 to TRBJ2-3, with 9 bases identical to TRBD2. CDR3 length: 13 amino acids. Trimming at V came to 8 bases and at J to 2 bases, leaving 5 bases not matched to a gene. CDR1 is SQVTM and CDR2 is ANQGSEA in the germline V gene. The CDR3 loop reads CSQTSGATDTQYF. The CDR3 bases are TGCAGCCAGACTAGCGGAGCCACAGATACGCAGTATTTT.

A few counts support this clonotype. At one of its ends the junction is not consistent with the germline gene, which may arise from a read error. V and J are TRBV19 and TRBJ2-1; TRBD2 matches 9 bases. The CDR3 covers 16 residues. From germline, CDR1 is LNHDA and CDR2 SQIVND (reference sequence). This CDR3 reads CASSIQAGLAFYEQFF. CDR3 nucleotide sequence: TGCGCCAGTAGTATCCAAGCAGGACTAGCGTTCTATGAGCAGTTCTTC.

The chain couples TRBV7-3 to TRBJ1-5; 7 bases align to TRBD1. The germline CDR1 and CDR2 sequences are SGHTA and FQGTGA. The CDR3 contains 15 residues. V lost 7 bases and J lost 4; bases outside the gene matches: 10. The CDR3 DNA sequence: TGTGCCAGCATTCGCAAAGGACAGGAAAATCAGCCCCAGCATTTT. It encodes CASIRKGQENQPQHF.